This T cell receptor beta chain was sequenced during a study of T cell repertoires in cytomegalovirus infection. The wider study: A matching HLA type, together with CMV infection, was signaled by public TCR beta signatures. Notes on the study in general: Summed public TCR beta family frequency identified CMV carriers bearing the relevant HLA.

TCRdb reprocessed the reads with MiXCR, giving one entry per CDR3 protein. Of 600,000 to 800,000 distinct CDR3 sequences listed, 24% were seen once; the top ten hold roughly 8%. CDR1 is SEHNR, CDR2 FQNEAQ, per germline (reference sequence). With V trimmed by 1 base and J by 2 bases, 4 bases remained unmatched. The CDR3 spans 16 residues. In its sample, this clonotype was seen many times. Its antigen remains unidentified. Sequencing input: CD8+ T cells from PBMCs. The chain is built from TRBV7-9 and TRBJ2-3, with TRBD1 identical over 9 bases. This receptor was obtained from a human donor in good health (CMV status not recorded). Some clones in this sample may be carry-over from other donors' samples. The chain's CDR3 is CASSLGTGGVTDTQYF. The CDR3 DNA reads as TGTGCCAGCAGCTTAGGTACAGGGGGCGTCACAGATACGCAGTATTTT. The full variable domain, completed using reference TRBV7-9 and TRBJ2-3, is DTGVSQNPRHKITKRGQNVTFRCDPISEHNRLYWYRQTLGQGPEFLTYFQNEAQLEKSRLLSDRFSAERPKGSFSTLEIQRTEQGDSAMYLCASSLGTGGVTDTQYFGPGTRLTVL.